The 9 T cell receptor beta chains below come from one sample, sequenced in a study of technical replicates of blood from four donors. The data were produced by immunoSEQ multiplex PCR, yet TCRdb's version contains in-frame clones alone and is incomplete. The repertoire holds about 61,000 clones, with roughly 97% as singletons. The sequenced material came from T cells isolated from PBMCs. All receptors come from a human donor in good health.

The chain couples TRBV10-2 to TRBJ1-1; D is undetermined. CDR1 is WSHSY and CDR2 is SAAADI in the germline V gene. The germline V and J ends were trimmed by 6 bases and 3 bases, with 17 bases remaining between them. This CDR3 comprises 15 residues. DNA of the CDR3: TGCGCCAGCAGGGGCACATCACAGACCCACACTGAAGCTTTCTTT. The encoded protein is CASRGTSQTHTEAFF.

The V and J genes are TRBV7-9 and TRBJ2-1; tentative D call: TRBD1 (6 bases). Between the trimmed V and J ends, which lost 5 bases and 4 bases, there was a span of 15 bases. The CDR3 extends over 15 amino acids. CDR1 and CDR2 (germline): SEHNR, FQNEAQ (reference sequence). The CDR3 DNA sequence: TGTGCCAGCAGCCGCGTCTATGGGACATACAATGAGCAGTTCTTC. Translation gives CASSRVYGTYNEQFF.

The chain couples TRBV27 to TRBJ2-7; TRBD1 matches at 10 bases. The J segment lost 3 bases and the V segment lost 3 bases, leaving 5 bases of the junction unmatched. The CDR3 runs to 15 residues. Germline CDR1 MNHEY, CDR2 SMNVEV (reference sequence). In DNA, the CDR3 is TGTGCCAGCAGTTTGACCGGGACAGGGGACTACGAGCAGTACTTC. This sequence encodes CASSLTGTGDYEQYF.

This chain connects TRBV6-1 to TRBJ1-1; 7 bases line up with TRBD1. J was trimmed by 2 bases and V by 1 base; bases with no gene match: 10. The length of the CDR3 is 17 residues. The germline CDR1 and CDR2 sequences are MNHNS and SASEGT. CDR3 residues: CASSEVKWTGSNTEAFF. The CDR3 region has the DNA TGTGCCAGCAGTGAAGTGAAGTGGACAGGTTCAAACACTGAAGCTTTCTTT.

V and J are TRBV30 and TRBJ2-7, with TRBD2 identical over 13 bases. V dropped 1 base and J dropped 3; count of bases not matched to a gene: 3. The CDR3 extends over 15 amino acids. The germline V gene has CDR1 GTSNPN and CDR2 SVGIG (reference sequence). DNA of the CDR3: TGTGCCTGGAGTGCGACTAGCGGGGGGATCTACGAGCAGTACTTC. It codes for CAWSATSGGIYEQYF.

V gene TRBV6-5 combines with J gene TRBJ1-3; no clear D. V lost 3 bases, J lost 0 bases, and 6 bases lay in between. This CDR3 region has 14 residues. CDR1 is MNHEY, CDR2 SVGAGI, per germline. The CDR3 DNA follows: TGTGCCAGCAGTTATTTGAGCTCTGGAAACACCATATATTTT. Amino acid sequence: CASSYLSSGNTIYF.

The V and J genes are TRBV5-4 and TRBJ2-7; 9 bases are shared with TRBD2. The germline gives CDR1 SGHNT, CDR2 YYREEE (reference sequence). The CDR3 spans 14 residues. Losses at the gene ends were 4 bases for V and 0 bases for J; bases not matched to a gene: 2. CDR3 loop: CASSPSGTSYEQYF. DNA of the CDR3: TGTGCCAGCAGCCCTAGCGGGACCTCCTACGAGCAGTACTTC.

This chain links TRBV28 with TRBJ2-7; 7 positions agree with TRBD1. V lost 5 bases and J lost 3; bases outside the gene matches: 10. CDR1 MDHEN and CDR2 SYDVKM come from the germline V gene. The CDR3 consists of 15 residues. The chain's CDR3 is CASSPGTAASYEQYF. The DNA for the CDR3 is TGTGCCAGCAGTCCCGGGACAGCTGCTAGCTACGAGCAGTACTTC. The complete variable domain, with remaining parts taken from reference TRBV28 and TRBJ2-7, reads DVKVTQSSRYLVKRTGEKVFLECVQDMDHENMFWYRQDPGLGLRLIYFSYDVKMKEKGDIPEGYSVSREKKERFSLILESASTNQTSMYLCASSPGTAASYEQYFGPGTRLTVT.

CDR3 nucleotide sequence: TGCGCCAGCAGCCTGGGACTAGCGGGGGGCCTCTTCTCCTACGAGCAGTACTTC. Its protein is CASSLGLAGGLFSYEQYF. The chain joins TRBV5-1 to TRBJ2-7; 15 nucleotides match TRBD2. The ends lost 4 bases at V and 0 bases at J; junction bases unmatched: 8. The CDR3 covers 18 residues. Per the germline V gene, CDR1 is SGHRS and CDR2 is YFSETQ.